This TCR beta chain was sequenced in a study of regulatory T cells in long-lasting Graves disease. This CDR3 spans 16 amino acids. The V gene end was trimmed by 7 bases and the J gene end by 2 bases; junction bases not matched to a gene: 8. Per the germline V gene, CDR1 is LGHDT and CDR2 is YNNKEL (reference sequence). This clonotype has a count of ten or more. According to the study, TCR beta libraries were built with iRepertoire HTBI primers and CDR3-region Arm-PCR. TCRdb re-derived calls from the multiplex PCR reads in MiXCR, one entry per CDR3 protein. The table lists hundreds of thousands of distinct CDR3 sequences, 15% to 20% of them singletons. This sample's time point: newly diagnosed GD, antithyroid drugs for less than 3 months. From PBMCs, RNA was extracted and then used to make the TCR library. These data also formed part of another study, on T cells in Graves' hyperthyroidism and ophthalmopathy.

The receptor was isolated from a woman between 40 and 65 years old with Graves disease. Sequencing used peripheral blood mononuclear cells (PBMCs), obtained at new diagnosis, from a patient treated with antithyroid drugs. The chain couples TRBV3-1 to TRBJ2-5; 12 positions agree with TRBD2. The CDR3 bases are TGTGCCAGCACCCGCACCGGGACTAGCGGGCAAGAGACCCAGTACTTC. It encodes CASTRTGTSGQETQYF.